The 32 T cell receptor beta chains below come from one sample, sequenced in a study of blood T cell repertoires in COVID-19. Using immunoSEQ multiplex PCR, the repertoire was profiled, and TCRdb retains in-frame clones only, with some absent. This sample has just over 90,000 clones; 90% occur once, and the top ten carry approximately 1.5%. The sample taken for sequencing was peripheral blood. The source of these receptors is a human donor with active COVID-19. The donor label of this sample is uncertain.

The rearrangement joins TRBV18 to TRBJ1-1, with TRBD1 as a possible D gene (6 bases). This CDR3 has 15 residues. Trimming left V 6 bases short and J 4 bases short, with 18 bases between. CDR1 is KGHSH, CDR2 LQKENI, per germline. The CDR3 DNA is TGTGCCAGCTCCCCCGGGACACGATCTACCACTGAAGCTTTCTTT. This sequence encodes CASSPGTRSTTEAFF.

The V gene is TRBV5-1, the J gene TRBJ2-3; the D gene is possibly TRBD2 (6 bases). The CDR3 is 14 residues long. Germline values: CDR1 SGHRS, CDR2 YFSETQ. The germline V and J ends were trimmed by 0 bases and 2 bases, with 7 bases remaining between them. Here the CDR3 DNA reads TGCGCCAGCAGCTTGGGGGACTCCACAGATACGCAGTATTTT. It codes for CASSLGDSTDTQYF.

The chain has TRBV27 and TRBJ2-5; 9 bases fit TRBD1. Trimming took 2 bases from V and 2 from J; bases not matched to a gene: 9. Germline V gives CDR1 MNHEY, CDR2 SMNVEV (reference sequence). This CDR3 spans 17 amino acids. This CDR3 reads CASSLVGTGIPQETQYF. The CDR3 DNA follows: TGTGCCAGCAGTTTAGTCGGGACAGGGATTCCGCAAGAGACCCAGTACTTC.

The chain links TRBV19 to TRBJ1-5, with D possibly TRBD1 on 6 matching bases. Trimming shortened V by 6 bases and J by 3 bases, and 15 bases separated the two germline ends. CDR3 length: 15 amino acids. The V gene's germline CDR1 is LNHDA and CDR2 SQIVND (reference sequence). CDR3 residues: CASSYGDTFNQPQHF. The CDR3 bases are TGTGCCAGTAGCTATGGGGACACTTTCAATCAGCCCCAGCATTTT.

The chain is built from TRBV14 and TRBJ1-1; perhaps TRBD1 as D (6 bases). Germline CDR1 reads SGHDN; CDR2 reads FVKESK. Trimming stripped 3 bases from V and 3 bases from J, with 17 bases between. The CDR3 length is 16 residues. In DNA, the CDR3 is TGTGCCAGCAGCCACGTGACAGGATTAACGCACACTGAAGCTTTCTTT. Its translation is CASSHVTGLTHTEAFF. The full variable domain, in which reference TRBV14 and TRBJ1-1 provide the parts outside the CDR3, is EAGVTQFPSHSVIEKGQTVTLRCDPISGHDNLYWYRRVMGKEIKFLLHFVKESKQDESGMPNNRFLAERTGGTYSTLKVQPAELEDSGVYFCASSHVTGLTHTEAFFGQGTRLTVV.

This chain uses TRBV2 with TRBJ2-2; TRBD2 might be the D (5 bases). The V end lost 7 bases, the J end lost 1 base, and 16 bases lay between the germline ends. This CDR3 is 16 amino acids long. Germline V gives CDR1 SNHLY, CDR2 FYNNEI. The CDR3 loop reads CASTPNGLLNTGELFF. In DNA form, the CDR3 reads TGTGCCAGCACTCCAAATGGACTTTTGAACACCGGGGAGCTGTTTTTT.

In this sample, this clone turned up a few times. CDR3 DNA sequence: TGTGCCAGCAGCGTAGCAGGGGCCTATAATTCACCCCTCCACTTT. It encodes CASSVAGAYNSPLHF. V gene TRBV9 combines with J gene TRBJ1-6; D might be TRBD1 (6 bases). Trimming pared 0 bases from V and 2 bases from J, leaving 6 bases between. Germline CDR1 reads SGDLS; CDR2 reads YYNGEE. The CDR3 has 15 residues.

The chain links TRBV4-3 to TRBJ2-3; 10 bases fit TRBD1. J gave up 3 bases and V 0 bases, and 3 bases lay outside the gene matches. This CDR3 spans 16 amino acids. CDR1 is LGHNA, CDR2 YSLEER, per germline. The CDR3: CASSQDWTGGTDTQYF. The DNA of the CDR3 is TGCGCCAGCAGCCAAGATTGGACAGGGGGGACAGATACGCAGTATTTT.

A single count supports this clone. CDR3 DNA sequence: TGTGCCAGCAGCTTAGTAGGGACAGGGCGTGGAGGCTACACCTTC. Protein: CASSLVGTGRGGYTF. The chain couples TRBV7-2 to TRBJ1-2, with 9 positions matching TRBD1. The CDR3 runs 15 residues. J gave up 8 bases and V 1 base, and 8 bases lay outside the gene matches. CDR1 SGHTA and CDR2 FQGNSA come from the germline V gene. Filled out from reference TRBV7-2 and TRBJ1-2, the complete variable domain reads GAGVSQSPSNKVTEKGKDVELRCDPISGHTALYWYRQSLGQGLEFLIYFQGNSAPDKSGLPSDRFSAERTGGSVSTLTIQRTQQEDSAVYLCASSLVGTGRGGYTFGSGTRLTVV.

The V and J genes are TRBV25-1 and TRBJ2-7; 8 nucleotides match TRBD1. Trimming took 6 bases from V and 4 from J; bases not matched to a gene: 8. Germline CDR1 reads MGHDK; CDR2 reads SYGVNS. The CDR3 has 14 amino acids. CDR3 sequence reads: CASRRGQGGYEQYF. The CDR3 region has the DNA TGTGCCAGCAGGAGAGGACAGGGCGGGTACGAGCAGTACTTC.

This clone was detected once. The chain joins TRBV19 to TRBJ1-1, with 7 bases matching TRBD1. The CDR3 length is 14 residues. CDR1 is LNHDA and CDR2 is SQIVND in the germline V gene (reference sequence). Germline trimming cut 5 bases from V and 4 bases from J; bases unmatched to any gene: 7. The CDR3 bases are TGTGCCAGTAGTGGCAGGGGGATTTCCACTGAAGCTTTCTTT. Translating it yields CASSGRGISTEAFF. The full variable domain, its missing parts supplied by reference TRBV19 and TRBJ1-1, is DGGITQSPKYLFRKEGQNVTLSCEQNLNHDAMYWYRQDPGQGLRLIYYSQIVNDFQKGDIAEGYSVSREKKESFPLTVTSAQKNPTAFYLCASSGRGISTEAFFGQGTRLTVV.

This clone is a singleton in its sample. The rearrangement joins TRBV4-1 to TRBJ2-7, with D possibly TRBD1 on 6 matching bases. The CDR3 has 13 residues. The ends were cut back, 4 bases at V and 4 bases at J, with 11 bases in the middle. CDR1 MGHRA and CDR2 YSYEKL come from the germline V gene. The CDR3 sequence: CASSRDIYYEQYF. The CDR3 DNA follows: TGCGCCAGCAGCCGGGACATCTATTACGAGCAGTACTTC.

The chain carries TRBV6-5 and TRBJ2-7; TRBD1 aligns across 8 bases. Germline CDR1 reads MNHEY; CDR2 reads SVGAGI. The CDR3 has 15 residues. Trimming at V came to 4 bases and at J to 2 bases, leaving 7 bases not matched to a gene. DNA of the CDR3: TGTGCCAGCAGTTCCTGGACAGGGATCGCCTACGAGCAGTACTTC. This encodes CASSSWTGIAYEQYF.

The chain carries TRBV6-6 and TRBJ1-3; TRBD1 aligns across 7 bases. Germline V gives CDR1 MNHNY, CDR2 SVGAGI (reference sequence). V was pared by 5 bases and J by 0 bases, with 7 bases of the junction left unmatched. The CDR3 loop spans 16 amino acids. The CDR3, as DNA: TGTGCCAGCAGTAACAGACAGGGCAACTCTGGAAACACCATATATTTT. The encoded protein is CASSNRQGNSGNTIYF.

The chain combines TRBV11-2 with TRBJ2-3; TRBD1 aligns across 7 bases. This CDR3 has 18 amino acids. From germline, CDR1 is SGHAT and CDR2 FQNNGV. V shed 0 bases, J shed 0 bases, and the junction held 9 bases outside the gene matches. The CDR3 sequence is CASSLEKMTGYSTDTQYF. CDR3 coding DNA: TGTGCCAGCAGCTTAGAGAAAATGACAGGGTATAGCACAGATACGCAGTATTTT.

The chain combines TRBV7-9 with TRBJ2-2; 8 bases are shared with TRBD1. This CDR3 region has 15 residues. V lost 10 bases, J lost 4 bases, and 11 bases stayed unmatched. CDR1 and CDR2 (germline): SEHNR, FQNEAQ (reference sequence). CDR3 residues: CATGTKDRATGELFF. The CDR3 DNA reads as TGTGCCACCGGGACCAAGGACAGGGCCACCGGGGAGCTGTTTTTT. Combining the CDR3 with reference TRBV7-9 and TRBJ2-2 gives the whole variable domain DTGVSQNPRHKITKRGQNVTFRCDPISEHNRLYWYRQTLGQGPEFLTYFQNEAQLEKSRLLSDRFSAERPKGSFSTLEIQRTEQGDSAMYLCATGTKDRATGELFFGEGSRLTVL.

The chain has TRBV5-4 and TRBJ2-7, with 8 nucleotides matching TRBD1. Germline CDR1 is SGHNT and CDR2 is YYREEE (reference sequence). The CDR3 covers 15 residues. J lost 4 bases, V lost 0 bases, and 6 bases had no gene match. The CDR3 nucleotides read TGTGCCAGCAGCTTGGGTGGACAGGGAAGATACGAGCAGTACTTC. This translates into CASSLGGQGRYEQYF.

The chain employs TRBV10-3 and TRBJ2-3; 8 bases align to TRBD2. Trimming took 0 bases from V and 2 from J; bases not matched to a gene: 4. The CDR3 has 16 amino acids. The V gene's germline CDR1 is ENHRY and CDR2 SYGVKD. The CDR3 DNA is TGTGCCATCAGTGAGTCGACGGGGGGGCTCACAGATACGCAGTATTTT. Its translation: CAISESTGGLTDTQYF.

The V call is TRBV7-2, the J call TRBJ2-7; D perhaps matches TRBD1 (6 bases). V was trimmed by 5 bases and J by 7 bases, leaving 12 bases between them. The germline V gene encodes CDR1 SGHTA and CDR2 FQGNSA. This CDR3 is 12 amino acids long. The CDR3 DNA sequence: TGTGCCAGCAGCCGAGGGGGATATGAGCAGTACTTC. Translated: CASSRGGYEQYF.

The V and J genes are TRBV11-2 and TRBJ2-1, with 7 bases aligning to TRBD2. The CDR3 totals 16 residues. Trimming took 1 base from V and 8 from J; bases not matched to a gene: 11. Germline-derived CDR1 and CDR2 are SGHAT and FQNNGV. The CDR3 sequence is CASSLGPSGAWDEQFF. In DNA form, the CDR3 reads TGTGCCAGCAGCTTAGGTCCGAGCGGGGCCTGGGATGAGCAGTTCTTC.

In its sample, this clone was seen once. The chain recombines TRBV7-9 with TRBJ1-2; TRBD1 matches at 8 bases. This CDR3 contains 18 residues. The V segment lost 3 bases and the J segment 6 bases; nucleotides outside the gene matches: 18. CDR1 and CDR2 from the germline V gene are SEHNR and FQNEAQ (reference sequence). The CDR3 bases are TGTGCCAGCAGCTTCCCACTGGGACAGGCACCCTCCAAGAATGGCTACACCTTC. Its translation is CASSFPLGQAPSKNGYTF.

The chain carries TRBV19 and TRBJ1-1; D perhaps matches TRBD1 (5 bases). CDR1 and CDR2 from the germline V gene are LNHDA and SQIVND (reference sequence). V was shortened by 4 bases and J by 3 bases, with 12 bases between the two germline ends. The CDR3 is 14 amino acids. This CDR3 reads CASSSTGFDTEAFF. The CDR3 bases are TGTGCCAGTAGTAGTACAGGTTTTGACACTGAAGCTTTCTTT.

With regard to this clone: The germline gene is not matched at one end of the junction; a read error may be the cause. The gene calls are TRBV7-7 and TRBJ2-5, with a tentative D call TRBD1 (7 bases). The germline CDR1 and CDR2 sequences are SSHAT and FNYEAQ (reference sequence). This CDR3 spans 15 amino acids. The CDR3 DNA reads TGTGCTAGCAGCCCGTCTTCGCCAGGGGGGGAGACCCAGTACTTC. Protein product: CASSPSSPGGETQYF.

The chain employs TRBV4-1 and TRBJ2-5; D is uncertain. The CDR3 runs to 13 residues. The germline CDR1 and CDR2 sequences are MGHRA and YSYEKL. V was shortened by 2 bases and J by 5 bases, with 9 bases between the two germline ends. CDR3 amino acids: CASSQPPSETQYF. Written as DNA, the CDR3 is TGCGCCAGCAGCCAACCCCCAAGCGAGACCCAGTACTTC.

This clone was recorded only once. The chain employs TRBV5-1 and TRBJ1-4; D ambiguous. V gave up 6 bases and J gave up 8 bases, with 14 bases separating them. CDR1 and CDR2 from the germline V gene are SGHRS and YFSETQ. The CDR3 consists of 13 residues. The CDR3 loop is CASTSGASEKLFF. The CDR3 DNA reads TGCGCCAGCACCTCGGGAGCGTCAGAAAAACTGTTTTTT.

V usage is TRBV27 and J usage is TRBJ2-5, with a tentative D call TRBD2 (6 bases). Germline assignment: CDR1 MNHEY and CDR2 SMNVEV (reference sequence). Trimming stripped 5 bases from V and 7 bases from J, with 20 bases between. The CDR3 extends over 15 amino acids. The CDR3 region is CASSPRTTESWTQYF. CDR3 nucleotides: TGTGCCAGCAGTCCCCGGACTACGGAGAGTTGGACCCAGTACTTC.

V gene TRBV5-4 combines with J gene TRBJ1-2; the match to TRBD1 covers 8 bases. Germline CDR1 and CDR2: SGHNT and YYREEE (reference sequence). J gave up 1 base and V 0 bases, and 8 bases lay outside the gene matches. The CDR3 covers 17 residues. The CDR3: CASSLAWDRTFNYGYTF. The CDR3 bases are TGTGCCAGCAGCTTGGCCTGGGACAGGACCTTTAACTATGGCTACACCTTC.

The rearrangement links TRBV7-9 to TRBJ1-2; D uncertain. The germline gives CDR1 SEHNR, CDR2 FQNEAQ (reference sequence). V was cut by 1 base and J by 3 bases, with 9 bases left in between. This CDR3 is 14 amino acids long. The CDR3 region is CASSLVREYYGYTF. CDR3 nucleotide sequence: TGTGCCAGCAGCTTAGTACGGGAATACTATGGCTACACCTTC.

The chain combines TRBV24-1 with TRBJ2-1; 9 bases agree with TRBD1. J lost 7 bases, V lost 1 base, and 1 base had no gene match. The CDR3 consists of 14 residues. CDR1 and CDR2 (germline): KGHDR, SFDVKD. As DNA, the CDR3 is TGTGCCACCAGTGATTTCGGGACAGGGAATGAGCAGTTCTTC. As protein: CATSDFGTGNEQFF.

The CDR3 bases are TGTGCCAGCAGTTACACGGGACTAGCGGGTAGGCAGTACTTC. Translated: CASSYTGLAGRQYF. The rearrangement links TRBV6-5 to TRBJ2-7; 12 nucleotides agree with TRBD2. Germline V lookup: CDR1 MNHEY, CDR2 SVGAGI. This CDR3 has 14 amino acids. V lost 2 bases, J lost 9 bases, and 5 bases stayed unmatched.

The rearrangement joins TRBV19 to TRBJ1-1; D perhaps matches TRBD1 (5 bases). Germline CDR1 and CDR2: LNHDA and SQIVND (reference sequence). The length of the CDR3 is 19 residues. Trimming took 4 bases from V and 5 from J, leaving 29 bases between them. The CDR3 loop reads CASSTIPLTALRAGTEAFF. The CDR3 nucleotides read TGTGCCAGTAGTACGATACCCTTGACAGCCCTAAGGGCGGGGACTGAAGCTTTCTTT.

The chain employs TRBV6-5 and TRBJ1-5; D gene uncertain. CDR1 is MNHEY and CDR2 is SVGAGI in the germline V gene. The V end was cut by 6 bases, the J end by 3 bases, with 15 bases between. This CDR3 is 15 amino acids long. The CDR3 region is CASSPNTGFNQPQHF. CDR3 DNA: TGTGCCAGCAGCCCAAACACGGGGTTCAATCAGCCCCAGCATTTT.